These 22 T cell receptor beta chains originate from one sample sequenced in a study of technical replicates of blood from a handful of donors. Measured with immunoSEQ multiplex PCR; TCRdb has only the in-frame clones, and not every one. This sample has approximately 81,000 clones, with 95% found just once. The sample was T cells isolated from PBMCs. Receptors originate from a human donor in good health.

The chain joins TRBV6-5 to TRBJ1-1; D uncertain. The germline gives CDR1 MNHEY, CDR2 SVGAGI. V was shortened by 3 bases and J by 4 bases, with 9 bases between the two germline ends. This CDR3 has 13 amino acids. The CDR3: CASSYSGSTEAFF. The CDR3 coding sequence is TGTGCCAGCAGTTATTCTGGGAGCACTGAAGCTTTCTTT.

The chain combines TRBV27 with TRBJ2-6, with D maybe TRBD1 (6 bases). Trimming pared 2 bases from V and 4 bases from J, leaving 21 bases between. From germline, CDR1 is MNHEY and CDR2 SMNVEV (reference sequence). This CDR3 region has 19 residues. The DNA for the CDR3 is TGTGCCAGCAGTTTAAGGGGGAATAGGGCCACTGGGGGGGCCAACGTCCTGACTTTC. This sequence encodes CASSLRGNRATGGANVLTF.

This chain connects TRBV11-2 to TRBJ1-2; 8 positions agree with TRBD1. This CDR3 has 15 amino acids. Trimming cost V 4 bases and J 4 bases; bases outside gene matches: 8. CDR1 is SGHAT and CDR2 is FQNNGV in the germline V gene. The chain's CDR3 is CASSSIPTGGYGYTF. DNA for the CDR3: TGTGCCAGCAGCTCGATTCCAACAGGGGGCTATGGCTACACCTTC.

The chain links TRBV10-3 to TRBJ1-1, with a possible D match to TRBD1 (5 bases). The CDR3 length is 13 residues. Germline assignment: CDR1 ENHRY and CDR2 SYGVKD. The germline V and J ends were trimmed by 7 bases and 3 bases, with 12 bases remaining between them. Written as DNA, the CDR3 is TGTGCCATCAACGTGGGGGGGGACACTGAAGCTTTCTTT. This codes for CAINVGGDTEAFF.

V usage is TRBV11-2 and J usage is TRBJ1-2; the D is unclear. Germline V gives CDR1 SGHAT, CDR2 FQNNGV. Trimming removed 0 bases from V and 8 bases from J, with 7 bases in between. The CDR3 extends over 12 amino acids. CDR3 coding DNA: TGTGCCAGCAGCTTAGATGGAGGCGGCTACACCTTC. Its protein is CASSLDGGGYTF.

In its sample, this clone was seen once. V usage is TRBV19 and J usage is TRBJ1-2, with D perhaps TRBD1 (6 bases). The V end was cut by 1 base, the J end by 6 bases, with 12 bases between. The CDR3 extends over 14 amino acids. Germline V gene lookup returns CDR1 LNHDA and CDR2 SQIVND (reference sequence). The CDR3 DNA sequence: TGTGCCAGTAGTATAGCAGGGGTCGAGCATGGCTACACCTTC. This codes for CASSIAGVEHGYTF.

The gene calls are TRBV9 and TRBJ2-2; TRBD2 might be the D (5 bases). The CDR3 totals 15 residues. Germline CDR1 and CDR2: SGDLS and YYNGEE. V was shortened by 0 bases and J by 8 bases, with 14 bases between the two germline ends. The chain's CDR3 is CASSVAFPGGGELFF. In DNA, the CDR3 is TGTGCCAGCAGCGTAGCTTTCCCTGGCGGGGGGGAGCTGTTTTTT.

The gene calls are TRBV2 and TRBJ2-7; 7 bases fit TRBD2. The V and J ends lost 6 bases and 0 bases, in that order; junction bases with no gene match: 11. CDR1 is SNHLY, CDR2 FYNNEI, per germline. There are 16 residues in the CDR3. This CDR3 reads CASRTQSSGSSYEQYF. Written as DNA, the CDR3 is TGTGCCAGCAGGACCCAATCTAGCGGTAGCTCCTACGAGCAGTACTTC.

The chain recombines TRBV27 with TRBJ2-3; D call uncertain. The germline CDR1 and CDR2 sequences are MNHEY and SMNVEV (reference sequence). With 3 bases removed from V and 1 base from J, the gap between germline ends came to 8 bases. The CDR3 is 14 amino acids. Here the CDR3 reads CASSLSLGTDTQYF. The CDR3 nucleotides are TGTGCCAGCAGTTTGAGTTTGGGCACAGATACGCAGTATTTT.

The gene calls are TRBV7-2 and TRBJ2-7; TRBD1 matches 9 bases. The germline CDR1 and CDR2 sequences are SGHTA and FQGNSA. Unmatched junction bases numbered 11, after V lost 8 bases and J lost 3 bases. The CDR3 sequence is 15 residues long. DNA of the CDR3: TGTGCCAGCTCCCTAACCGGGACAGGGAACTACGAGCAGTACTTC. This gives the protein CASSLTGTGNYEQYF.

The rearrangement uses TRBV28 and TRBJ1-5; weak D call: TRBD1 (6 bases). The germline CDR1 and CDR2 sequences are MDHEN and SYDVKM. The CDR3 loop spans 14 amino acids. Trimming stripped 3 bases from V and 4 bases from J, with 10 bases between. CDR3 residues: CASSFPGHNQPQHF. CDR3 bases: TGTGCCAGCAGTTTCCCGGGACATAATCAGCCCCAGCATTTT. The entire variable domain, with the rest obtained from reference TRBV28 and TRBJ1-5, is as follows: DVKVTQSSRYLVKRTGEKVFLECVQDMDHENMFWYRQDPGLGLRLIYFSYDVKMKEKGDIPEGYSVSREKKERFSLILESASTNQTSMYLCASSFPGHNQPQHFGDGTRLSIL.

The chain joins TRBV5-4 to TRBJ2-3; 7 bases map to TRBD2. Germline V gene data show CDR1 as SGHNT and CDR2 as YYREEE (reference sequence). The CDR3 spans 14 residues. V lost 0 bases to trimming and J lost 3 bases; unmatched junction nucleotides: 1. The CDR3 is CASSLGGSTDTQYF. The CDR3 DNA reads as TGTGCCAGCAGCTTGGGCGGGAGTACAGATACGCAGTATTTT.

Only one count was recorded for this clone. This rearrangement joins TRBV27 to TRBJ2-2, with unresolved D. V was shortened by 5 bases and J by 7 bases, with 11 bases between the two germline ends. From germline, CDR1 is MNHEY and CDR2 SMNVEV (reference sequence). This CDR3 is built from 13 residues. CDR3 protein: CASSHEEVGELFF. In DNA, the CDR3 is TGTGCCAGCAGTCACGAGGAAGTCGGGGAGCTGTTTTTT.

The rearrangement links TRBV11-2 to TRBJ2-7, with D perhaps matching TRBD2 (5 bases). Per the germline V gene, CDR1 is SGHAT and CDR2 is FQNNGV. Between the trimmed V and J ends, which lost 5 bases and 2 bases, there was a span of 7 bases. This CDR3 spans 12 amino acids. In DNA form, the CDR3 reads TGTGCCAGCAGCACCGGGGCCTACGAGCAGTACTTC. Amino acids: CASSTGAYEQYF.

Points on this clone: The junction departs from germline at one end; a sequencing error may be responsible. The V gene is TRBV29-1, the J gene TRBJ2-2, with TRBD1 as a possible D gene (6 bases). Germline V lookup: CDR1 SQVTM, CDR2 ANQGSEA. The CDR3 is 14 amino acids. In nucleotides, the CDR3 is TGTGCGATCGTACAGGGATTATACACCGGGGAGCTGTTTTTT. Protein sequence: CAIVQGLYTGELFF.

This clone occurred once. DNA for the CDR3: TGTGCCTGGAGCTTGACAGGAGGCTATGAGCAGTTCTTC. Protein: CAWSLTGGYEQFF. This sequence joins TRBV30 and TRBJ2-1, with D possibly TRBD1 on 6 matching bases. The CDR3 consists of 13 residues. Germline V gives CDR1 GTSNPN, CDR2 SVGIG (reference sequence). The V end lost 3 bases, the J end lost 8 bases, and 14 bases lay between the germline ends.

J is TRBJ1-2 and V is TRBV5-1, with TRBD1 matching over 9 bases. CDR1 is SGHRS, CDR2 YFSETQ, per germline. The V gene end was trimmed by 4 bases and the J gene end by 5 bases; junction bases not matched to a gene: 6. This CDR3 comprises 14 residues. CDR3 nucleotides: TGCGCCAGCAGCGGGACAGGGACCTCTTATGGCTACACCTTC. Its translation is CASSGTGTSYGYTF.

The V gene is TRBV19, the J gene TRBJ2-1; TRBD2 aligns across 8 bases. The ends lost 7 bases at V and 5 bases at J; junction bases unmatched: 4. The length of the CDR3 is 13 residues. The germline gives CDR1 LNHDA, CDR2 SQIVND (reference sequence). The CDR3 reads CASTQLADNEQFF. The DNA of the CDR3 is TGTGCCAGTACTCAACTAGCGGACAATGAGCAGTTCTTC.

This chain connects TRBV5-1 to TRBJ2-1, with a possible D match to TRBD2 (6 bases). CDR3 length: 16 amino acids. CDR1 is SGHRS and CDR2 is YFSETQ in the germline V gene. V was cut by 0 bases and J by 6 bases, with 16 bases left in between. The CDR3 spells CASSLVIGFGGNEQFF. The DNA of the CDR3 is TGCGCCAGCAGCTTGGTCATAGGTTTCGGGGGCAATGAGCAGTTCTTC.

This sequence joins TRBV5-4 and TRBJ2-7; a possible D gene is TRBD1 (5 bases). The germline V gene encodes CDR1 SGHNT and CDR2 YYREEE (reference sequence). V was trimmed by 5 bases and J by 6 bases, leaving 27 bases between them. The CDR3 sequence is 17 residues long. The CDR3 spells CASRGPLRETDLCEQYF. The CDR3 DNA reads as TGTGCCAGCAGAGGGCCCCTCAGGGAAACCGACCTCTGCGAGCAGTACTTC.

This chain connects TRBV5-4 to TRBJ1-2; D uncertain. There are 13 residues in the CDR3. From germline, CDR1 is SGHNT and CDR2 YYREEE (reference sequence). Trimming removed 0 bases from V and 4 bases from J, with 7 bases in between. The chain's CDR3 is CASSLEGGYGYTF. The CDR3 DNA is TGTGCCAGCAGCTTGGAGGGAGGCTATGGCTACACCTTC. The entire variable domain, with the rest obtained from reference TRBV5-4 and TRBJ1-2, is as follows: ETGVTQSPTHLIKTRGQQVTLRCSSQSGHNTVSWYQQALGQGPQFIFQYYREEENGRGNFPPRFSGLQFPNYSSELNVNALELDDSALYLCASSLEGGYGYTFGSGTRLTVV.

DNA for the CDR3: TGTGCCTGGAGTGGGACCGGGACTAGCGGGAGGGCCGCCTACAATGAGCAGTTCTTC. Protein sequence: CAWSGTGTSGRAAYNEQFF. The gene calls are TRBV30 and TRBJ2-1; 16 nucleotides agree with TRBD2. CDR3 size: 19 residues. The ends lost 1 base at V and 2 bases at J; junction bases unmatched: 8. CDR1 GTSNPN and CDR2 SVGIG come from the germline V gene (reference sequence).